This T cell receptor (beta chain) was identified during a study of glioma-infiltrating T cells after dendritic cell vaccination. Turning to the study itself: Patients received autologous tumor lysate-pulsed dendritic cell vaccination between about 2002 and 2012.

With 7 bases removed from V and 4 bases from J, the gap between germline ends came to 8 bases. Germline assignment: CDR1 GTSNPN and CDR2 SVGIG (reference sequence). This CDR3 spans 11 amino acids. The PCR used 60 V beta and 13 J beta primers. Assay used: immunoSEQ multiplex PCR; TCRdb lists only in-frame clones, some missing. The repertoire includes 95,000 to 110,000 clones, approximately 80% of them detected once, and approximately 12% sits in the top ten. The V and J genes are TRBV30 and TRBJ2-4; D not certain. The sequence was collected from a human donor with glioblastoma. The sample consisted of blood, taken before dendritic cell vaccination. The CDR3 region is CAYIQKNIQYF. Here the CDR3 DNA reads TGTGCCTATATACAGAAAAACATTCAGTACTTC. Full variable domain (remainder filled in from reference TRBV30 and TRBJ2-4): SQTIHQWPATLVQPVGSPLSLECTVEGTSNPNLYWYRQAAGRGLQLLFYSVGIGQISSEVPQNLSASRPQDRQFILSSKKLLLSDSGFYLCAYIQKNIQYFGAGTRLSVL.